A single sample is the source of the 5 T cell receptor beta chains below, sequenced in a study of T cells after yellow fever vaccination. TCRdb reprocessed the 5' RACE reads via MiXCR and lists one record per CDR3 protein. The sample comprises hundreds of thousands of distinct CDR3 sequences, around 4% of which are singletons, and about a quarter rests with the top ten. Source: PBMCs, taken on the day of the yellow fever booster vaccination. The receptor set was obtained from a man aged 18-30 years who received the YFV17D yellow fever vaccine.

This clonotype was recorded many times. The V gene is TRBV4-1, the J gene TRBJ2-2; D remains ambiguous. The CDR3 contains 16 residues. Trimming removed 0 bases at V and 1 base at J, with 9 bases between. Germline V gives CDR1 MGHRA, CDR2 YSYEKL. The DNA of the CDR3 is TGCGCCAGCAGCCAAGATGACCCAAGGAACACCGGGGAGCTGTTTTTT. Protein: CASSQDDPRNTGELFF.

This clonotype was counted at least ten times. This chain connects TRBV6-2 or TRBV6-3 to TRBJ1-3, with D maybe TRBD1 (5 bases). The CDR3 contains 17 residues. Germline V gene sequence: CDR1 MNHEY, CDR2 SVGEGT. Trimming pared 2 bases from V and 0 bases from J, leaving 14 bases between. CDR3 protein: CASSYGDGPISGNTIYF. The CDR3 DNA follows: TGTGCCAGCAGTTACGGGGACGGACCCATCTCTGGAAACACCATATATTTT.

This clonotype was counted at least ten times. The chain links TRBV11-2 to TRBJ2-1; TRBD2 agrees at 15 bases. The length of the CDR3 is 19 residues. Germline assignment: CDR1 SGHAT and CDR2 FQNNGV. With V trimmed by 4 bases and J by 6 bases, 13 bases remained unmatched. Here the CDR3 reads CASSSRGTSGGYKVNEQFF. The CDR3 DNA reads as TGTGCCAGCAGCTCCCGTGGGACTAGCGGGGGGTATAAGGTCAATGAGCAGTTCTTC.

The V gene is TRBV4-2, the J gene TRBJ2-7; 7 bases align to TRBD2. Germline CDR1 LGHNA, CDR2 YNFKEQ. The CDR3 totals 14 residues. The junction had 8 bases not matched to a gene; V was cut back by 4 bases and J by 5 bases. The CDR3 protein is CASSPGTIIHEQYF. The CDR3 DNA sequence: TGTGCCAGCAGCCCCGGGACTATCATCCACGAGCAGTACTTC.

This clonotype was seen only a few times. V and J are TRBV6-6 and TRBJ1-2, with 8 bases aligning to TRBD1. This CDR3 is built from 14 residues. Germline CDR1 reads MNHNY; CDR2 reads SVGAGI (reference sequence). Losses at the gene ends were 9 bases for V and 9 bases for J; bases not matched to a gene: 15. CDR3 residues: CASDPTSGGGSYTF. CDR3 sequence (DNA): TGTGCCAGTGACCCGACCTCAGGGGGCGGAAGCTACACCTTC.